This entry features one TCR beta chain sequence. Antigen unknown. The data were taken from a study of cytomegalovirus exposure and HLA in healthy donors. Regarding the study as a whole: The study put 150 to 200 TCR beta chains on its list as cytomegalovirus-associated. Some V segments could not be told apart, so they were left out, TRBV6-2 and TRBV6-3 among them.

The CDR3 length is 16 residues. Per the germline V gene, CDR1 is SGHTA and CDR2 is FQGNSA. V gave up 1 base and J gave up 4 bases; unmatched junction bases: 6. Primers for the PCR totalled 60 Vbeta and 13 Jbeta. This table comes from immunoSEQ multiplex PCR, and its TCRdb copy is limited to in-frame clones, with some not included. In the table there are 95,000 to 100,000 clones, around 79% of which are singletons. The V and J genes are TRBV7-2 and TRBJ2-1, with TRBD2 matching 8 bases. The clonotype originates from a middle-aged woman in good health and CMV-seronegative. The sample consisted of PBMCs. For the CDR3, the DNA is TGTGCCAGCAGCTTAGGGACGGGACTAGGGTACAATGAGCAGTTCTTC. Its translation: CASSLGTGLGYNEQFF.